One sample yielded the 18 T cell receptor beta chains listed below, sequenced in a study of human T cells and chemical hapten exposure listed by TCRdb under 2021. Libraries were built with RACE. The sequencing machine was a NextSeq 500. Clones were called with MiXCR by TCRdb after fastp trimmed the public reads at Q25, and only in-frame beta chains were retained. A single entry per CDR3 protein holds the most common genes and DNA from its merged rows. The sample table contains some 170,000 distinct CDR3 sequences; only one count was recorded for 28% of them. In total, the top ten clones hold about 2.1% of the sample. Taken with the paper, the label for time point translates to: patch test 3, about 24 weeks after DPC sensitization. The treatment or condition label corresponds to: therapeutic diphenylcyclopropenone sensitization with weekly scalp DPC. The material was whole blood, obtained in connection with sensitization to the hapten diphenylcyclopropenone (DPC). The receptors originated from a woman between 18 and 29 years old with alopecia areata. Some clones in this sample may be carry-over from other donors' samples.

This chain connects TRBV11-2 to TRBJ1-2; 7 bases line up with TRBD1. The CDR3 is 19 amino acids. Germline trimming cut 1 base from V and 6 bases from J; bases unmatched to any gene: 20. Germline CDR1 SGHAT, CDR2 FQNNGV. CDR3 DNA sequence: TGTGCCAGCAGCTTAGCCAAACAGGGGCGGTTAACAATGGATGATGGCTACACCTTC. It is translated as CASSLAKQGRLTMDDGYTF.

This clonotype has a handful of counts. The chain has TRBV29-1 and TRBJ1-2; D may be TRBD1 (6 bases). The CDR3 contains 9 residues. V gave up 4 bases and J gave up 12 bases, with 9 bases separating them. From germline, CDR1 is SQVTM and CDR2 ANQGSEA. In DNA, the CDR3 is TGCAGCGTTGTACCAGGGGACACCTTC. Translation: CSVVPGDTF.

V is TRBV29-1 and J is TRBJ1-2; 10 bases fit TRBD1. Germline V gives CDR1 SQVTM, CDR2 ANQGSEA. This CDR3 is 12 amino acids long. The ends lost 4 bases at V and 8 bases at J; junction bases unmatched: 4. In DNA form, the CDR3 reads TGCAGCGTTGGACAGGGGGCGCGAGGCTACACCTTC. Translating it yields CSVGQGARGYTF.

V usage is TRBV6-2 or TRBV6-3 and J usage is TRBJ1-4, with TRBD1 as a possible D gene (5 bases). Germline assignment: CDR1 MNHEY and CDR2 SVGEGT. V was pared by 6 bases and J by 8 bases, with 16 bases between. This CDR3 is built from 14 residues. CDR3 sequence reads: CASSSRAWDEKLFF. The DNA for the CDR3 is TGTGCCAGCAGCTCCCGGGCCTGGGACGAAAAACTGTTTTTT.

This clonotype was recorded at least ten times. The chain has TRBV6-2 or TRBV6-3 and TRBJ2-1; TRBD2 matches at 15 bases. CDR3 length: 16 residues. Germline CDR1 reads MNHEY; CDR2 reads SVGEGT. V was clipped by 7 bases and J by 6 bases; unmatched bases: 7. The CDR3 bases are TGTGCCAGCATTGGACTAGCGGGGGGGCTTCGCAATGAGCAGTTCTTC. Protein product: CASIGLAGGLRNEQFF.

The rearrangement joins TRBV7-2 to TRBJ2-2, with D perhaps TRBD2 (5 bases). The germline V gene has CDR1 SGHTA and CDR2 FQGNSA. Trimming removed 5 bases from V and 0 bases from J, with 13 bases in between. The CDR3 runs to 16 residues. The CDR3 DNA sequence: TGTGCCAGCAGCCAACGACTACCAGCGAACACCGGGGAGCTGTTTTTT. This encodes CASSQRLPANTGELFF.

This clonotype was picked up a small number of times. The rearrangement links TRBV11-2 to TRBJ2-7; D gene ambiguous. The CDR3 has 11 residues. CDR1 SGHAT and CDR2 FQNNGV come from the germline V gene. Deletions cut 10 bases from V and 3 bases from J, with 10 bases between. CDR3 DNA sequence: TGTGCCACTGGATCTAACTACGAGCAGTACTTC. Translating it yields CATGSNYEQYF.

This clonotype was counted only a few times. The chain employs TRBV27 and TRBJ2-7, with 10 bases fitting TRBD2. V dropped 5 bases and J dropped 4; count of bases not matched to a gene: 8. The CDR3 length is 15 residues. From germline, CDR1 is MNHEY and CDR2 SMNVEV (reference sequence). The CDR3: CASSSGRGPAYEQYF. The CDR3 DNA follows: TGTGCCAGCAGTAGCGGGAGGGGTCCAGCGTACGAGCAGTACTTC.

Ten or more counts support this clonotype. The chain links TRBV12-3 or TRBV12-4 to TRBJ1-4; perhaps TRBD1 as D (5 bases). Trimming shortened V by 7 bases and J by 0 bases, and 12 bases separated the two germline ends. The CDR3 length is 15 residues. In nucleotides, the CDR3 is TGTGCCAGCAACTCGAGGGGTTCAACTAATGAAAAACTGTTTTTT. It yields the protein CASNSRGSTNEKLFF.

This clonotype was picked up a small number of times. DNA for the CDR3: TGTGCCAGCAGGGCGGGACGCTGGGCACCCCTCCACTTT. Translating gives CASRAGRWAPLHF. V usage is TRBV28 and J usage is TRBJ1-6, with a tentative D call TRBD1 (5 bases). The CDR3 covers 13 residues. The germline V and J ends were trimmed by 6 bases and 11 bases, with 14 bases remaining between them. Looked up from germline, CDR1 is MDHEN and CDR2 is SYDVKM.

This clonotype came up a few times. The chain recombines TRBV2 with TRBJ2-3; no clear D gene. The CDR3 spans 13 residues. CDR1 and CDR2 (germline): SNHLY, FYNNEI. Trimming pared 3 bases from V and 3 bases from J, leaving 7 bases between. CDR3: CASSEDRTDTQYF. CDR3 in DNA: TGTGCCAGCAGTGAGGATCGAACAGATACGCAGTATTTT.

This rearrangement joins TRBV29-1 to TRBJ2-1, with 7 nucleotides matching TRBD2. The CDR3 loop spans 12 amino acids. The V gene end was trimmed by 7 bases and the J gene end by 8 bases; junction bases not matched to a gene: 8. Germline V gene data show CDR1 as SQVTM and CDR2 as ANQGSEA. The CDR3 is CSAAAGVYEQFF. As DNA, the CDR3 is TGCAGCGCTGCTGCGGGGGTCTATGAGCAGTTCTTC.

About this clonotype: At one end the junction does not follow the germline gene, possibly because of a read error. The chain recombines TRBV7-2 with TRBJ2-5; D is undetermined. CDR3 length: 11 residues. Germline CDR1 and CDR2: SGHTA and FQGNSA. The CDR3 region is CVSSPEETQYF. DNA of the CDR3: TGTGTCAGCAGCCCGGAAGAGACCCAGTACTTC.

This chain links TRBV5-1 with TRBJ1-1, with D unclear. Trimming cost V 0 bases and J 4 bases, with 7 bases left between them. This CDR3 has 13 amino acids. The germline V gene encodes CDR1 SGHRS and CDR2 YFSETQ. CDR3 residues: CASSLDPSTEAFF. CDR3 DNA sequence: TGCGCCAGCAGCTTGGACCCCTCCACTGAAGCTTTCTTT.

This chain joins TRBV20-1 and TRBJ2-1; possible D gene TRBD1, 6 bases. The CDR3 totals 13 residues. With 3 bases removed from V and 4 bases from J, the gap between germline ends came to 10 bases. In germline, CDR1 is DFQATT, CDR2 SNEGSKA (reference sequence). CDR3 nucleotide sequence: TGCAGTGCTAGGCTTAGGGGGTACAATGAGCAGTTCTTC. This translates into CSARLRGYNEQFF.

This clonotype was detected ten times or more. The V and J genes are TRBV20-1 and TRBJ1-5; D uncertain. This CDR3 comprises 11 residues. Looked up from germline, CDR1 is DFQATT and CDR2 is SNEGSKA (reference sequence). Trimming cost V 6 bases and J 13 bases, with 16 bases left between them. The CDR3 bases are TGCAGTGCCTCTCGAACTGGCGAGCAGCATTTT. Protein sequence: CSASRTGEQHF.

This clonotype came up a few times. The CDR3: CSVAGLNYGYTF. As DNA, the CDR3 is TGCAGCGTTGCAGGGTTGAACTATGGCTACACCTTC. V is TRBV29-1 and J is TRBJ1-2, with a weak D call TRBD1 (5 bases). V dropped 4 bases and J dropped 2 bases, with 8 bases sitting between them. This CDR3 contains 12 residues. Germline CDR1 SQVTM, CDR2 ANQGSEA. The entire variable domain, with the rest obtained from reference TRBV29-1 and TRBJ1-2, is as follows: SAVISQKPSRDICQRGTSLTIQCQVDSQVTMMFWYRQQPGQSLTLIATANQGSEATYESGFVIDKFPISRPNLTFSTLTVSNMSPEDSSIYLCSVAGLNYGYTFGSGTRLTVV.

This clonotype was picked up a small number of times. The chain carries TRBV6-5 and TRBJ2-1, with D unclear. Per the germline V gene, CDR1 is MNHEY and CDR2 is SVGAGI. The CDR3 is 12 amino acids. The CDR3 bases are TGTAAGATCTGGGCGTTTGGCAATGAGCAGTTCTTC. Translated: CKIWAFGNEQFF.